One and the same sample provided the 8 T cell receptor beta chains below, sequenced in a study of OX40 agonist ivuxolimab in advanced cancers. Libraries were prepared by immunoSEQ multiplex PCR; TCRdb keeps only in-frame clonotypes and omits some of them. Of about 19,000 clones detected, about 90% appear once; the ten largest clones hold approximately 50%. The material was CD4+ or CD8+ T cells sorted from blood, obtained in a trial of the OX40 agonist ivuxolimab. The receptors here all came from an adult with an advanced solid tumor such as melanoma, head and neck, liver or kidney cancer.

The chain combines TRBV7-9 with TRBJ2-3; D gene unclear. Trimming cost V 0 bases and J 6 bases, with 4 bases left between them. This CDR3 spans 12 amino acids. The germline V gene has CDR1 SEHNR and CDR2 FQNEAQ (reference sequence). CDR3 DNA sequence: TGTGCCAGCAGCTTAGCATGGGATACGCAGTATTTT. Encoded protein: CASSLAWDTQYF.

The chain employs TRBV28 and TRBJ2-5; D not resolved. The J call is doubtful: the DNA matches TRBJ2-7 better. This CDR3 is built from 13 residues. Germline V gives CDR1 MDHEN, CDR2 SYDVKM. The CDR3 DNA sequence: TGTGCCAGCAGCAGGACCGTAACCTACGAGCAGTACTTC. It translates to CASSRTVTYEQYF.

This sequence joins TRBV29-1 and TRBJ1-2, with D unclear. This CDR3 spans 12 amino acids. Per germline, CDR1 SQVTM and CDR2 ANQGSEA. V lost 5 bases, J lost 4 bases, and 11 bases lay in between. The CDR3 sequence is CSVLGPIYGYTF. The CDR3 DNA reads TGCAGCGTTCTAGGACCGATCTATGGCTACACCTTC. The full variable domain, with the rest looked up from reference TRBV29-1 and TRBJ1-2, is SAVISQKPSRDICQRGTSLTIQCQVDSQVTMMFWYRQQPGQSLTLIATANQGSEATYESGFVIDKFPISRPNLTFSTLTVSNMSPEDSSIYLCSVLGPIYGYTFGSGTRLTVV.

The CDR3 here is CASSVTGSSYNEQFF. The CDR3, as DNA: TGTGCCAGCAGCGTAACAGGGAGCTCCTACAATGAGCAGTTCTTC. The genes are TRBV7-9 and TRBJ2-1; weak D call: TRBD1 (6 bases). CDR3 length: 15 amino acids. From germline, CDR1 is SEHNR and CDR2 FQNEAQ (reference sequence). Deletions cut 5 bases from V and 0 bases from J, with 11 bases between.

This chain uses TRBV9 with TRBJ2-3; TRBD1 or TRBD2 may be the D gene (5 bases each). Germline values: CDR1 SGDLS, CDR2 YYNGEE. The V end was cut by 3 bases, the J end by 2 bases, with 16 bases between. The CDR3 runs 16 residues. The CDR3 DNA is TGTGCCAGCAGCGGAAGGGACGGAATACCCACAGATACGCAGTATTTT. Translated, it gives CASSGRDGIPTDTQYF.

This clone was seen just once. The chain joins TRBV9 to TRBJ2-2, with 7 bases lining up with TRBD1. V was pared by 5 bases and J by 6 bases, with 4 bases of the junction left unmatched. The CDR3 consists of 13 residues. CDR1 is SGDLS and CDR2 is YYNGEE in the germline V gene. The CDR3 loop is CASRTGLAGELFF. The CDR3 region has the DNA TGTGCCAGCAGGACAGGGTTGGCCGGGGAGCTGTTTTTT. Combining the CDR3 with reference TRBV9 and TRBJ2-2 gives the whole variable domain DSGVTQTPKHLITATGQRVTLRCSPRSGDLSVYWYQQSLDQGLQFLIQYYNGEERAKGNILERFSAQQFPDLHSELNLSSLELGDSALYFCASRTGLAGELFFGEGSRLTVL.

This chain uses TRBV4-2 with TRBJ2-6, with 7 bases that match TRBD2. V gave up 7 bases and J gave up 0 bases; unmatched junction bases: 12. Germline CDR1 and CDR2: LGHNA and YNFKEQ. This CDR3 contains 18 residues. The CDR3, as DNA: TGTGCCAGCACCCCAGGAGGCGGGGGACCCTCTGGGGCCAACGTCCTGACTTTC. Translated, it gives CASTPGGGGPSGANVLTF.

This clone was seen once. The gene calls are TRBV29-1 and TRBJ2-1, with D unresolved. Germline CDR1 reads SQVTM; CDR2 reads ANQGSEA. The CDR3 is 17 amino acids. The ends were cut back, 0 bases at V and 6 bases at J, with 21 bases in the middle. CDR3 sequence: CSVEDPGLGPMGNEQFF. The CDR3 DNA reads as TGCAGCGTTGAAGATCCAGGCCTTGGCCCCATGGGCAATGAGCAGTTCTTC.